The clone carrying this T cell receptor beta chain was counted many times. This record belongs to a study of T-cell reconstitution after alpha-beta-depleted transplantation in children. This sample's TCRbeta library carried unique molecular identifier barcodes. TCRdb itself ran the PCR reads through MiXCR, one entry per CDR3 protein. The sample holds about 200,000 distinct CDR3 sequences, roughly 15% seen once. The CDR3 is 13 amino acids. The germline V and J ends were trimmed by 7 bases and 8 bases, with 17 bases remaining between them. This clonotype was obtained from a human donor who donated a stem cell graft to a child with acute lymphoblastic leukemia. This sample comprised PBMCs from the stem cell graft donor, obtained from the stem cell graft. This rearrangement joins TRBV12-3 or TRBV12-4 to TRBJ2-5, with no clear D. The CDR3 coding sequence is TGTGCCAGCACTAAGGGCATTATGGTAACCCAGTACTTC. Translating gives CASTKGIMVTQYF.